These T cell receptor beta chains were read from a single sample in a study of technical replicates of blood from a handful of donors. Repertoires were generated with immunoSEQ multiplex PCR, while TCRdb's copy carries only in-frame clones and drops some. The sample lists 70,000 to 90,000 clones, 94% seen once, with 0.39% in the top ten. The specimen sequenced was T cells isolated from PBMCs. These receptors were taken from a human donor in good health. CDR3s include the opening cysteine and the closing phenylalanine or tryptophan. Each record gives: CDR3 DNA, CDR3 protein, D gene, clone size, V gene, J gene. The D gene is left open where the match is weak. Rows give clone size only sometimes, using once, few, many, or a class for an expanded clone.

TGCGCCAGCAGCCAAGATATAGCGGGAGCTCTCTCCTACGAGCAGTACTTC	CASSQDIAGALSYEQYF	TRBD2	NA	TRBV4-3	TRBJ2-7
TGTGCCAGCAGCTTGCCAACCGAAGGCGGGAGTGACACCGGGGAGCTGTTTTTT	CASSLPTEGGSDTGELFF	TRBD2	once	TRBV7-9	TRBJ2-2
TGTGCCAGCAGTTTATTGCAGGGCGACACTGAAGCTTTCTTT	CASSLLQGDTEAFF	NA	few	TRBV28	TRBJ1-1
TGTGCCAGCAGCTTGGCCAAAGGGGAATCCTACAATGAGCAGTTCTTC	CASSLAKGESYNEQFF	NA	NA	TRBV5-4	TRBJ2-1
TGTGCCAGCAGCTCTTACTTTAGCGGGAGCTCCTACAATGAGCAGTTCTTC	CASSSYFSGSSYNEQFF	TRBD2	NA	TRBV7-9	TRBJ2-1
TGCAGTGCTTCGCAGGGGACTGAAGCTTTCTTT	CSASQGTEAFF	NA	NA	TRBV20-1	TRBJ1-1
TGTGCCAGCAGTTACTCGTGGAGCTCTGGAAACACCATATATTTT	CASSYSWSSGNTIYF	NA	NA	TRBV6-5	TRBJ1-3
TGTGCCAGCAGCCTCGATCTACTAGCGGCAAACACCGGGGAGCTGTTTTTT	CASSLDLLAANTGELFF	TRBD2	NA	TRBV7-9	TRBJ2-2
TGTGCCAGCGGGCAGACGGAAACGTCAAGACTGTTTTTT	CASGQTETSRLFF	NA	NA	TRBV6-5	TRBJ1-4
TGTGCCAGCAGCCAAGAATGGGGCTCTGATAGTTATGGCTACACCTTC	CASSQEWGSDSYGYTF	NA	NA	TRBV4-2	TRBJ1-2
TGCGCCAGCGGTTCACCGGGACAGGGTTACAATGAGCAGTTCTTC	CASGSPGQGYNEQFF	TRBD1	NA	TRBV5-1	TRBJ2-1
TGTGCCAGCAGCCGGACAGGGGCCGAGACCAGCTCCTACAATGAGCAGTTCTTC	CASSRTGAETSSYNEQFF	TRBD1	NA	TRBV7-2	TRBJ2-1